This T cell receptor beta chain was recorded in a study of T cells after yellow fever vaccination. Broader study findings: The study re-detected most primary-vaccination clones after the booster (roughly 95% CD4, roughly 88% CD8).

TCRdb used MiXCR to reprocess the 5' RACE reads, holding one entry per CDR3 protein. The sample includes a few hundred thousand distinct CDR3 sequences, around 4.5% of them seen just once. In regard to this clonotype: Its antigen is undetermined.

This CDR3 spans 12 amino acids. Per germline, CDR1 SQVTM and CDR2 ANQGSEA. The junction had 3 bases not matched to a gene; V was cut back by 7 bases and J by 4 bases. This TCR derives from a man between 18 and 35 years old who received the YFV17D yellow fever vaccine. The chain uses TRBV29-1 and TRBJ1-1; 10 bases fit TRBD1. Source: PBMCs, taken 15 days after the yellow fever booster vaccination. The CDR3 nucleotides are TGCAGCGGACAGGGGGCAGGCACTGAAGCTTTCTTT. Residues: CSGQGAGTEAFF.